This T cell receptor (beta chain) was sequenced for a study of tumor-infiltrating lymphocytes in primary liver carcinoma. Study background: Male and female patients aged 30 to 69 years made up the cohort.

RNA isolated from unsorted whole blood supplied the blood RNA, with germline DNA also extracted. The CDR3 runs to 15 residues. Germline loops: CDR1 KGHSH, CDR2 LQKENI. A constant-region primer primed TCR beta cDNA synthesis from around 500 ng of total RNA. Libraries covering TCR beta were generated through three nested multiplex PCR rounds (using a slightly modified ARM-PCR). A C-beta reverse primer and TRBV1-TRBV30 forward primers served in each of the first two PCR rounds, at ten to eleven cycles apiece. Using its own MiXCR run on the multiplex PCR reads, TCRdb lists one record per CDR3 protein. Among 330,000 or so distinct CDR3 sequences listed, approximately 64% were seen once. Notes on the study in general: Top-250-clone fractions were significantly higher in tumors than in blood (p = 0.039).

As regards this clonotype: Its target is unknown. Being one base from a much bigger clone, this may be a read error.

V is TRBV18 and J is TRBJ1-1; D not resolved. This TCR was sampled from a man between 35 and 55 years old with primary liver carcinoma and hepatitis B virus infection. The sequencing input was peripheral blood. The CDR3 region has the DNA TGTGCCAGCTTACCACTCCCGGACTCGAACACTGAAGCTTTCTTT. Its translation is CASLPLPDSNTEAFF. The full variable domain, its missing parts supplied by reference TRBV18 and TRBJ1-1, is NAGVMQNPRHLVRRRGQEARLRCSPMKGHSHVYWYRQLPEEGLKFMVYLQKENIIDESGMPKERFSAEFPKEGPSILRIQQVVRGDSAAYFCASLPLPDSNTEAFFGQGTRLTVV.